This TCR beta chain was observed in a study of cytomegalovirus exposure and HLA in healthy donors. Study-level results: For presence/absence analyses, sequencing depth was assumed to be roughly uniform across donors. The authors later found most CMV-associated TCR beta chains appeared HLA-restricted.

V was cut by 3 bases and J by 5 bases, with 16 bases left in between. The CDR3 extends over 15 amino acids. Germline V gene lookup returns CDR1 MNHNS and CDR2 SASEGT. Only a few counts were recorded for this clone. Its specificity is unknown. PCR employed 60 Vbeta and 13 Jbeta primers. This table comes from immunoSEQ multiplex PCR, and its TCRdb copy is limited to in-frame clones, with some not included. The table shows over 100,000 clones, with 55% to 75% occurring only once. The origin of this receptor is a man between 45 and 60 years old in good health and CMV-seropositive. This sequence joins TRBV6-1 and TRBJ1-2; possibly TRBD1 for D (5 bases). Sequenced material: PBMCs. The CDR3 DNA reads TGTGCCAGCAGTGACCCTTATGGGGCGTATTATGGCTACACCTTC. Translation gives CASSDPYGAYYGYTF.